This T cell receptor (beta chain) was retrieved from a study of CD8+ T cells in alopecia areata. At the level of the study: Dosing spanned 6 to 18 months on tofacitinib, then 6 months off drug. Study-level findings and limits: It was lesional scalp, especially alopecia totalis/universalis, that showed higher clonality than normal scalp. Administration of tofacitinib significantly diminished scalp clonality and expanded CD8+ clones within the top 100. Scalp and blood samples kept many expanded lesional clones throughout tofacitinib.

Comments on this clone: Its antigen is still unknown.

The germline V gene encodes CDR1 SGHTA and CDR2 FQGNSA. The CDR3 sequence is 14 residues long. V was cut by 7 bases and J by 7 bases, with 18 bases left in between. As to treatment: oral pan-JAK inhibitor, 5-10 mg twice daily. Reverse transcribed after extraction, RNA yielded cDNA as the sequencing template. The repertoire was sequenced with immunoSEQ multiplex PCR; TCRdb's copy has only in-frame clones and lacks some. This sample has some 200,000 clones, with roughly 56% found just once. This specimen consisted of CD4+ T cells sorted from blood, obtained at week 4, from a patient treated with tofacitinib. The sequence derives from a human donor with alopecia areata. The gene calls are TRBV7-2 and TRBJ2-3; tentatively, D is TRBD2 (5 bases). The CDR3 here is CASTLGGPSNTQYF. The CDR3 bases are TGTGCCAGCACCTTGGGCGGGCCTTCGAATACGCAGTATTTT.